The 23 T cell receptor beta chains reported below all come from one sample, sequenced in a study of blood T cell repertoires in COVID-19. The assay was immunoSEQ multiplex PCR, and TCRdb's table has in-frame clones only and misses some. The sample has around 230,000 clones, around 83% seen once. Sequenced sample: peripheral blood. These receptors all come from a woman aged 55-69 years with active or convalescent COVID-19.

The chain combines TRBV18 with TRBJ2-7, with TRBD1 matching over 8 bases. Germline CDR1 and CDR2: KGHSH and LQKENI. CDR3 length: 15 residues. V lost 3 bases, J lost 5 bases, and 9 bases stayed unmatched. The CDR3 DNA sequence: TGTGCCAGCTCACCTTTGACAGGGGTAACCCACGAGCAGTACTTC. Protein product: CASSPLTGVTHEQYF.

The chain carries TRBV2 and TRBJ2-1; 9 bases align to TRBD1. Germline CDR1 and CDR2: SNHLY and FYNNEI. Losses at the gene ends were 6 bases for V and 2 bases for J; bases not matched to a gene: 2. The CDR3 consists of 14 residues. The CDR3 DNA is TGTGCCAGCAGAGGGACAGGGCCCTACAATGAGCAGTTCTTC. This codes for CASRGTGPYNEQFF.

This clone appeared a single time. This sequence joins TRBV24-1 and TRBJ2-1; 10 bases are shared with TRBD2. The junction had 6 bases not matched to a gene; V was cut back by 9 bases and J by 5 bases. This CDR3 has 14 residues. Germline V gives CDR1 KGHDR, CDR2 SFDVKD. CDR3 sequence (DNA): TGTGCCACCGAGCGGGGGGGTACGCACAATGAGCAGTTCTTC. This sequence encodes CATERGGTHNEQFF.

V usage is TRBV27 and J usage is TRBJ2-7; maybe TRBD2 (5 bases). This CDR3 is 14 amino acids long. V shed 3 bases and J shed 1 base, with 10 bases lying between them. Germline assignment: CDR1 MNHEY and CDR2 SMNVEV (reference sequence). The CDR3 DNA follows: TGTGCCAGCAGTTTTGCGGGCCAATCCTACGAGCAGTACTTC. Translating gives CASSFAGQSYEQYF.

V usage is TRBV6-5 and J usage is TRBJ1-4; possibly TRBD1 for D (6 bases). Per the germline V gene, CDR1 is MNHEY and CDR2 is SVGAGI. Trimming took off 11 bases at V and 3 bases at J, with 16 bases between the two ends. CDR3 length: 14 residues. The CDR3 DNA sequence: TGTGCCGTTACCCCAGGGGTGGCTAATGAAAAACTGTTTTTT. This codes for CAVTPGVANEKLFF.

This chain connects TRBV29-1 to TRBJ2-7; 8 bases map to TRBD2. CDR1 is SQVTM and CDR2 is ANQGSEA in the germline V gene. Trimming cost V 1 base and J 4 bases; bases outside gene matches: 12. This CDR3 contains 16 residues. CDR3 sequence reads: CSVEGAAAGGFYEQYF. The CDR3 DNA reads as TGCAGCGTTGAAGGGGCGGCGGCGGGGGGATTTTACGAGCAGTACTTC.

The gene calls are TRBV5-6 and TRBJ2-2; D remains ambiguous. With 4 bases removed from V and 5 bases from J, the gap between germline ends came to 12 bases. The CDR3 covers 14 residues. Germline V CDR1 and CDR2: SGHDT, YYEEEE. The CDR3 DNA is TGTGCCAGCAGCCCTTCCCCACTTACCGGGGAGCTGTTTTTT. Translated: CASSPSPLTGELFF.

Worth noting for this clone: This sample includes further DNA sequences coding for the same CDR3. The V and J genes are TRBV11-2 and TRBJ1-5, with D tentatively TRBD1 (6 bases). Germline values: CDR1 SGHAT, CDR2 FQNNGV. The V end was cut by 4 bases, the J end by 8 bases, with 9 bases between. This CDR3 contains 12 residues. CDR3 protein: CASSSQGKPQHF. The CDR3 DNA sequence: TGTGCCAGCAGCTCCCAGGGGAAGCCCCAGCATTTT.

The chain links TRBV25-1 to TRBJ2-7, with TRBD2 matching over 11 bases. Germline V gene data show CDR1 as MGHDK and CDR2 as SYGVNS. The CDR3 extends over 18 amino acids. J gave up 2 bases and V 6 bases, and 15 bases lay outside the gene matches. CDR3 bases: TGTGCCAGCAGCGAACTAGGGCTAGCGGGGGGCCGTGCCTACGAGCAGTACTTC. This sequence encodes CASSELGLAGGRAYEQYF.

The chain uses TRBV21-1 and TRBJ2-5; TRBD2 is the table's D call and was not checked against the DNA. TRBV21-1 is annotated as a pseudogene. CDR3 length equals 13 residues. The CDR3 region is CASSTGFQETQYF. The CDR3 DNA is TGTGCCAGCAGCACGGGATTCCAAGAGACCCAGTACTTC.

The chain joins TRBV7-9 to TRBJ1-3; 8 nucleotides align to TRBD1. Germline assignment: CDR1 SEHNR and CDR2 FQNEAQ (reference sequence). The CDR3 runs to 15 residues. J lost 0 bases, V lost 5 bases, and 3 bases had no gene match. The CDR3 is CASSQTGVSGNTIYF. Written as DNA, the CDR3 is TGTGCCAGCAGCCAGACAGGGGTCTCTGGAAACACCATATATTTT.

The chain links TRBV9 to TRBJ1-4; weak D call: TRBD1 (5 bases). This CDR3 has 17 residues. V lost 0 bases to trimming and J lost 7 bases, with 19 bases between them. From germline, CDR1 is SGDLS and CDR2 YYNGEE. CDR3: CASSVAPRAGRGEKLFF. DNA for the CDR3: TGTGCCAGCAGCGTAGCTCCTAGGGCAGGGAGGGGTGAAAAACTGTTTTTT.

The chain couples TRBV27 to TRBJ2-7, with a weak D call TRBD1 (7 bases). V dropped 9 bases and J dropped 4 bases, with 19 bases sitting between them. CDR1 and CDR2 from the germline V gene are MNHEY and SMNVEV (reference sequence). There are 14 residues in the CDR3. The CDR3 region has the DNA TGTGCCAGTTTGCGCAGGGGGGATTTATACGAGCAGTACTTC. Its translation: CASLRRGDLYEQYF.

The chain employs TRBV9 and TRBJ1-1; D call uncertain. Germline CDR1 SGDLS, CDR2 YYNGEE. This CDR3 has 13 residues. With 3 bases removed from V and 7 bases from J, the gap between germline ends came to 13 bases. The CDR3, as DNA: TGTGCCAGCAGCGCCCGTAACACGGGTGAAGCTTTCTTT. Translating it yields CASSARNTGEAFF.

As DNA, the CDR3 is TGTGCCAGCAGCTTAGCTCCCTATAGCGGGGGGTTAGATACGCAGTATTTT. Translated, it gives CASSLAPYSGGLDTQYF. The chain carries TRBV7-8 and TRBJ2-3, with TRBD2 identical over 10 bases. Germline CDR1 reads SGHVS; CDR2 reads FQNEAQ. This CDR3 contains 17 residues. V dropped 0 bases and J dropped 5; count of bases not matched to a gene: 8. The whole variable domain, filled in from reference TRBV7-8 and TRBJ2-3, reads GAGVSQSPRYKVAKRGQDVALRCDPISGHVSLFWYQQALGQGPEFLTYFQNEAQLDKSGLPSDRFFAERPEGSVSTLKIQRTQQEDSAVYLCASSLAPYSGGLDTQYFGPGTRLTVL.

This clone appeared a single time. The rearrangement links TRBV6-5 to TRBJ2-2, with TRBD2 identical over 8 bases. Germline assignment: CDR1 MNHEY and CDR2 SVGAGI. CDR3 length equals 15 residues. The trim removed 8 bases at V and 4 bases at J, leaving 9 bases unmatched. The DNA for the CDR3 is TGTGCCAGCGCGACAGGCGGGGGGCCCACCGGGGAGCTGTTTTTT. This gives the protein CASATGGGPTGELFF.

This clone was observed a single time. The chain joins TRBV18 to TRBJ2-7; 12 bases map to TRBD2. The CDR3 spans 16 residues. After removal of 3 bases from V and 3 bases from J, the junction contained 6 bases not matched to a gene. The V gene's germline CDR1 is KGHSH and CDR2 LQKENI. The CDR3 DNA reads as TGTGCCAGCTCACCCGCGGCGGGACTAGCGGGCTACGAGCAGTACTTC. Its translation is CASSPAAGLAGYEQYF.

This clone was recorded at least ten times. The chain combines TRBV6-6 with TRBJ1-1; 8 nucleotides line up with TRBD1. V shed 2 bases, J shed 5 bases, and the junction held 10 bases outside the gene matches. Germline CDR1 and CDR2: MNHNY and SVGAGI (reference sequence). The CDR3 is made up of 16 amino acids. This CDR3 reads CASSYPPHRGSTEAFF. The CDR3 nucleotides are TGTGCCAGCAGTTACCCCCCACACAGGGGGAGTACTGAAGCTTTCTTT.

This rearrangement joins TRBV3-1 (or the pseudogene TRBV3-2) to TRBJ2-3; 13 positions agree with TRBD2. V shed 4 bases and J 4 bases; nucleotides not matched to a gene: 11. The CDR3 covers 18 residues. Germline CDR1 reads LGHDT; CDR2 reads YNNKEL (reference sequence). CDR3 residues: CASSRRGTSGAGADTQYF. In DNA form, the CDR3 reads TGTGCCAGCAGCCGCCGAGGGACTAGCGGGGCGGGAGCAGATACGCAGTATTTT.

This sequence joins TRBV23-1 and TRBJ1-1; perhaps TRBD1 as D (5 bases). TRBV23-1 is designated an ORF whose function remains uncertain. The CDR3 sequence is 15 residues long. V gave up 4 bases and J gave up 1 base, with 13 bases separating them. The CDR3 reads CASSPRVRENTEAFF. CDR3 in DNA: TGCGCCAGCAGTCCCCGGGTCAGGGAGAACACTGAAGCTTTCTTT.

A few counts support this clone. The chain has TRBV18 and TRBJ2-6, with D tentatively TRBD2 (5 bases). The germline V gene has CDR1 KGHSH and CDR2 LQKENI. V lost 4 bases and J 0 bases, leaving 13 bases between the germline ends. CDR3 size: 17 residues. CDR3 nucleotides: TGTGCCAGCTCACGAGGGAGTCAGACCTCTGGGGCCAACGTCCTGACTTTC. Translated, it gives CASSRGSQTSGANVLTF.

The genes are TRBV7-9 and TRBJ1-2, with a possible D match to TRBD1 (6 bases). The V and J ends lost 5 bases and 7 bases respectively, with 17 bases between them. Per germline, CDR1 SEHNR and CDR2 FQNEAQ (reference sequence). The CDR3 contains 14 residues. As DNA, the CDR3 is TGTGCCAGCAGCACGATACAGGGCTCGCCTGGCTACACCTTC. It specifies CASSTIQGSPGYTF.

J is TRBJ2-3 and V is TRBV6-1, with a tentative D call TRBD2 (6 bases). V dropped 8 bases and J dropped 2 bases, with 8 bases sitting between them. In germline, CDR1 is MNHNS, CDR2 SASEGT. There are 12 residues in the CDR3. For the CDR3, the DNA is TGTGCCAGCGTAGCGGCCACAGATACGCAGTATTTT. It translates to CASVAATDTQYF.